The next 8 T cell receptor beta chains were all read from a single sample in a study of early T cells in non-severe SARS-CoV-2 infection (dated by TCRdb to 2020 to 2022). Libraries were constructed by 5' RACE. Sequenced using a NextSeq 500. TCRdb reworked the public reads: Q25 trimming with fastp, MiXCR clone assembly, productive beta chains retained. For every CDR3 protein sequence, its rows merge into one entry that carries the most common genes and DNA. The sample table contains 60,000 or so distinct CDR3 sequences; only one count was recorded for 10% to 15% of them. Around 1.4% of the sample comes from the top ten. Material: whole blood, obtained at baseline. Receptor source: an adult who was a healthcare worker with PCR-confirmed SARS-CoV-2 infection or an uninfected control (not recorded which).

This chain links TRBV7-9 with TRBJ1-3; a weak D match, TRBD1 (6 bases). The CDR3 runs 14 residues. Per the germline V gene, CDR1 is SEHNR and CDR2 is FQNEAQ (reference sequence). V lost 4 bases to trimming and J lost 4 bases, with 11 bases between them. CDR3 sequence reads: CASSSTGKGNTIYF. The CDR3 nucleotides are TGTGCCAGCAGCTCCACAGGGAAAGGAAACACCATATATTTT.

This clonotype has at least ten counts. V gene TRBV6-2 or TRBV6-3 combines with J gene TRBJ1-2; no reliable D call. The CDR3 contains 12 residues. The V and J ends lost 6 bases and 4 bases respectively, with 9 bases between them. CDR1 and CDR2 (germline): MNHEY, SVGEGT. The CDR3: CASRSGSYGYTF. CDR3 DNA sequence: TGTGCCAGCAGATCAGGAAGCTATGGCTACACCTTC.

The rearrangement joins TRBV11-3 to TRBJ2-1; the D gene is possibly TRBD2 (6 bases). CDR1 and CDR2 from the germline V gene are SGHNT and YENEEA. The V end was cut by 4 bases, the J end by 6 bases, with 16 bases between. There are 15 residues in the CDR3. The chain's CDR3 is CASSSTGGGSNEQFF. In DNA form, the CDR3 reads TGTGCCAGCAGCTCCACTGGGGGAGGTAGCAATGAGCAGTTCTTC.

In its sample, this clonotype was seen many times. This sequence joins TRBV5-1 and TRBJ1-2; TRBD1 matches 8 bases. The CDR3 extends over 15 amino acids. Germline loops: CDR1 SGHRS, CDR2 YFSETQ. The V gene end was trimmed by 4 bases and the J gene end by 1 base; junction bases not matched to a gene: 6. The DNA of the CDR3 is TGCGCCAGCAGCCGAGGGACAGGAGATAACTATGGCTACACCTTC. Translating it yields CASSRGTGDNYGYTF.

A few counts support this clonotype. The chain joins TRBV5-4 to TRBJ2-3; 7 positions agree with TRBD1. CDR1 SGHNT and CDR2 YYREEE come from the germline V gene (reference sequence). The V and J ends lost 4 bases and 1 base, in that order; junction bases with no gene match: 15. This CDR3 contains 18 residues. CDR3 region: CASSLLTLPQGGTDTQYF. The CDR3 DNA reads TGTGCCAGCAGCCTGTTAACCTTGCCTCAGGGGGGCACAGATACGCAGTATTTT.

There are many counts of this clonotype. The V and J genes are TRBV27 and TRBJ2-7; 14 bases fit TRBD2. The V gene's germline CDR1 is MNHEY and CDR2 SMNVEV (reference sequence). J gave up 4 bases and V 5 bases, and 4 bases lay outside the gene matches. This CDR3 contains 15 residues. The CDR3 is CASSRTSGRIYEQYF. CDR3 nucleotide sequence: TGTGCCAGCAGTCGGACTAGCGGGAGGATTTACGAGCAGTACTTC.

In its sample, this clonotype was seen a few times. The genes are TRBV30 and TRBJ2-2; 7 bases match TRBD2. This CDR3 comprises 13 residues. Germline CDR1 and CDR2: GTSNPN and SVGIG (reference sequence). J was trimmed by 6 bases and V by 5 bases; bases with no gene match: 6. The CDR3 region is CAWETSSSGELFF. The CDR3 bases are TGTGCCTGGGAGACTAGCAGTTCCGGGGAGCTGTTTTTT.

The chain recombines TRBV7-2 with TRBJ2-5; no clear D gene. The length of the CDR3 is 14 residues. V lost 5 bases to trimming and J lost 2 bases, with 12 bases between them. CDR1 is SGHTA and CDR2 is FQGNSA in the germline V gene. The CDR3 sequence: CASSPWAAQETQYF. Written as DNA, the CDR3 is TGTGCCAGCAGCCCTTGGGCGGCGCAAGAGACCCAGTACTTC. Together with reference TRBV7-2 and TRBJ2-5, the CDR3 gives the full variable domain: GAGVSQSPSNKVTEKGKDVELRCDPISGHTALYWYRQSLGQGLEFLIYFQGNSAPDKSGLPSDRFSAERTGGSVSTLTIQRTQQEDSAVYLCASSPWAAQETQYFGPGTRLLVL.